A single sample is the source of the 13 T cell receptor beta chains below, sequenced in a study of cytomegalovirus exposure and HLA in healthy donors. 60 Vbeta and 13 Jbeta primers were used in PCR. Sequenced by immunoSEQ multiplex PCR; TCRdb stores in-frame clones only, minus some. The table includes 95,000 to 110,000 clones, about 9.4% detected once. The source material was PBMCs. The receptors here all came from a middle-aged man in good health and CMV-seropositive.

The chain links TRBV4-2 to TRBJ2-7; TRBD2 matches at 7 bases. The CDR3 is 16 residues long. Germline CDR1 is LGHNA and CDR2 is YNFKEQ. V dropped 0 bases and J dropped 4; count of bases not matched to a gene: 9. The CDR3 sequence: CASSQDRGTRGYEQYF. In DNA form, the CDR3 reads TGTGCCAGCAGCCAAGACCGAGGCACGCGGGGGTACGAGCAGTACTTC.

This chain connects TRBV30 to TRBJ1-1; 12 bases agree with TRBD1. The V gene end was trimmed by 5 bases and the J gene end by 6 bases; junction bases not matched to a gene: 4. CDR1 GTSNPN and CDR2 SVGIG come from the germline V gene (reference sequence). This CDR3 comprises 13 residues. The CDR3 sequence is CAWGTGGISEAFF. In DNA, the CDR3 is TGTGCCTGGGGGACAGGGGGCATCTCTGAAGCTTTCTTT.

This clone was counted between two and nine times. J is TRBJ2-1 and V is TRBV7-9, with 14 bases lining up with TRBD2. Unmatched junction bases numbered 4, after V lost 7 bases and J lost 8 bases. Germline V gene data show CDR1 as SEHNR and CDR2 as FQNEAQ (reference sequence). The CDR3 sequence is 14 residues long. CDR3 sequence (DNA): TGTGCCAGCACCGGGACTAGCGGGAGTCATGAGCAGTTCTTC. This gives the protein CASTGTSGSHEQFF.

The chain carries TRBV28 and TRBJ1-2; 7 bases fit TRBD1. This CDR3 is built from 14 residues. Germline V gene data show CDR1 as MDHEN and CDR2 as SYDVKM. The junction had 8 bases not matched to a gene; V was cut back by 6 bases and J by 4 bases. The CDR3 nucleotides are TGTGCCAGCAGCCGACAGGGACTTTTCTATGGCTACACCTTC. As protein: CASSRQGLFYGYTF.

This clone was counted a few times. The chain combines TRBV28 with TRBJ1-2, with 12 bases fitting TRBD1. The CDR3 spans 16 residues. J lost 7 bases, V lost 6 bases, and 12 bases had no gene match. From germline, CDR1 is MDHEN and CDR2 SYDVKM. CDR3 residues: CASSGGQGARVGGYTF. For the CDR3, the DNA is TGTGCCAGCAGCGGGGGACAGGGGGCGCGGGTGGGTGGCTACACCTTC.

The chain couples TRBV5-1 to TRBJ2-7, with TRBD1 matching 7 bases. Germline CDR1 reads SGHRS; CDR2 reads YFSETQ. After removal of 2 bases from V and 3 bases from J, the junction contained 11 bases not matched to a gene. The CDR3 consists of 16 residues. CDR3 coding DNA: TGCGCCAGCAGCTTCCTAACAGGGGAGACTGACTACGAGCAGTACTTC. Protein sequence: CASSFLTGETDYEQYF.

The CDR3: CASSRGTSGSYEQYF. For the CDR3, the DNA is TGTGCCAGCAGCCGTGGCACTAGCGGTTCCTACGAGCAGTACTTC. The genes are TRBV7-6 and TRBJ2-7, with TRBD2 matching 8 bases. Germline values: CDR1 SGHVS, CDR2 FNYEAQ. The junction had 7 bases not matched to a gene; V was cut back by 5 bases and J by 1 base. The CDR3 consists of 15 residues. The full variable domain, rest sourced from reference TRBV7-6 and TRBJ2-7, is GAGVSQSPRYKVTKRGQDVALRCDPISGHVSLYWYRQALGQGPEFLTYFNYEAQQDKSGLPNDRFSAERPEGSISTLTIQRTEQRDSAMYRCASSRGTSGSYEQYFGPGTRLTVT.

With regard to this clone: Other nucleotide sequences in the sample specify the same CDR3. V usage is TRBV10-3 and J usage is TRBJ2-5; D possibly corresponds to TRBD1 (6 bases). The CDR3 covers 15 residues. V was trimmed by 10 bases and J by 5 bases, leaving 23 bases between them. CDR1 is ENHRY and CDR2 is SYGVKD in the germline V gene. The CDR3 DNA sequence: TGTGCCACCGGGCCGGGAAAGGGGGTGGATGAGACCCAGTACTTC. Encoded protein: CATGPGKGVDETQYF.

This clone appeared a few times. The chain has TRBV6-5 and TRBJ1-4, with D possibly matching TRBD1 (5 bases). Per the germline V gene, CDR1 is MNHEY and CDR2 is SVGAGI. The ends were cut back, 2 bases at V and 0 bases at J, with 10 bases in the middle. The length of the CDR3 is 16 residues. This chain's CDR3 is CASSYANRPTNEKLFF. In nucleotides, the CDR3 is TGTGCCAGCAGTTACGCTAACAGGCCAACTAATGAAAAACTGTTTTTT.

This clone was observed a few times. The rearrangement joins TRBV27 to TRBJ1-5; D unclear. Germline values: CDR1 MNHEY, CDR2 SMNVEV (reference sequence). The CDR3 spans 14 residues. V lost 2 bases and J lost 6, with 11 bases in between. CDR3 amino acids: CASSLNPDTQPQHF. The CDR3 coding sequence is TGTGCCAGCAGTTTAAACCCTGACACTCAGCCCCAGCATTTT.

The chain couples TRBV6-1 to TRBJ1-1, with 9 bases identical to TRBD1. J gave up 6 bases and V 2 bases, and 7 bases lay outside the gene matches. From germline, CDR1 is MNHNS and CDR2 SASEGT. This CDR3 comprises 15 residues. The CDR3 sequence is CASSERDRVVAEAFF. The CDR3 DNA is TGTGCCAGCAGTGAAAGGGACAGGGTTGTGGCTGAAGCTTTCTTT.

The chain links TRBV12-5 to TRBJ2-2; D call uncertain. The V end was cut by 2 bases, the J end by 3 bases, with 4 bases between. CDR1 is LGHNT, CDR2 FRNRAP, per germline. The CDR3 contains 13 residues. The CDR3 DNA is TGTGCTAGTGGTTTGACAGACACCGGGGAGCTGTTTTTT. Translation: CASGLTDTGELFF. The variable domain in full, completed from reference TRBV12-5 and TRBJ2-2, reads DARVTQTPRHKVTEMGQEVTMRCQPILGHNTVFWYRQTMMQGLELLAYFRNRAPLDDSGMPKDRFSAEMPDATLATLKIQPSEPRDSAVYFCASGLTDTGELFFGEGSRLTVL.

The chain employs TRBV7-2 and TRBJ2-7; a weak D match, TRBD2 (5 bases). This CDR3 is built from 15 residues. Between the trimmed V and J ends, which lost 4 bases and 5 bases, there was a span of 18 bases. The germline V gene has CDR1 SGHTA and CDR2 FQGNSA. This CDR3 is CASSSRSSSTHEQYF. In DNA form, the CDR3 reads TGTGCCAGCAGCTCGCGTAGCTCTAGCACACACGAGCAGTACTTC.